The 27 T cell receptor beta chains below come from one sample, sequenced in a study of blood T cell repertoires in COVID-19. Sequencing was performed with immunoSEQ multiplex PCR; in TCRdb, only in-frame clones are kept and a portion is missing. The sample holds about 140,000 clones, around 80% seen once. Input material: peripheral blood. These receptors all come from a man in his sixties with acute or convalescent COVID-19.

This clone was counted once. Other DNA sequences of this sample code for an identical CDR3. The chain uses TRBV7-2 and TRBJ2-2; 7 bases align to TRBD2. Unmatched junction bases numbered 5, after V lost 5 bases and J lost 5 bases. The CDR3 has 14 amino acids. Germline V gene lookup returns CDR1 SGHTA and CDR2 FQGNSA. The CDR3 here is CASSPTSVTGELFF. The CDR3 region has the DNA TGTGCCAGCAGCCCCACTAGCGTTACCGGGGAGCTGTTTTTT.

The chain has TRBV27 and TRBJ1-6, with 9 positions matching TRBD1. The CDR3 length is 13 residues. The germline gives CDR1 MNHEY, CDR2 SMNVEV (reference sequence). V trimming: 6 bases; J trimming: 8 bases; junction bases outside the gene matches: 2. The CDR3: CASRGQGHSPLHF. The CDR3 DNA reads TGTGCCAGCAGGGGACAGGGTCATTCACCCCTCCACTTT.

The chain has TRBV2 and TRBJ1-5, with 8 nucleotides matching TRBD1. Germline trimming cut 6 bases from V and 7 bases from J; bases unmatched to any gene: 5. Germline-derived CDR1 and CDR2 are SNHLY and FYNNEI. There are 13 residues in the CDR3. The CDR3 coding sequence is TGTGCCAGCAGCCCGACAGGGGACCAGCCCCAGCATTTT. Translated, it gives CASSPTGDQPQHF.

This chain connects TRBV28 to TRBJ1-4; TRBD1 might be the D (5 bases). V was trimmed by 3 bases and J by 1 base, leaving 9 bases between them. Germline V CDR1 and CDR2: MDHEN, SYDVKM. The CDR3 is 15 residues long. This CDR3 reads CASSLVGGTNEKLFF. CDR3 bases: TGTGCCAGCAGTTTGGTGGGGGGAACTAATGAAAAACTGTTTTTT.

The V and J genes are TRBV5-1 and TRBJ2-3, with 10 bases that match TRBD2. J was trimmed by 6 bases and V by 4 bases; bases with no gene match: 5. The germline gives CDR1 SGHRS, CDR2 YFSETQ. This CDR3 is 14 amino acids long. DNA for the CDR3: TGCGCCAGCAGCCAGGGGACTAGCGCGGATACGCAGTATTTT. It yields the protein CASSQGTSADTQYF.

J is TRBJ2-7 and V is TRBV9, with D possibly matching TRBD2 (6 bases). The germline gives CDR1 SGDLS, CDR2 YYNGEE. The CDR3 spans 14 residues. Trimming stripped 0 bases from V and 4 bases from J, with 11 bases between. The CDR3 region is CASSVDQGGYEQYF. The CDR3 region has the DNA TGTGCCAGCAGCGTAGACCAGGGAGGATACGAGCAGTACTTC.

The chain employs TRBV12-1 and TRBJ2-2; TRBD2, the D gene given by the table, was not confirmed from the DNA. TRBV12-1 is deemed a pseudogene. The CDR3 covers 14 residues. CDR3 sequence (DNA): TGTGCCTGTCCTAGCGGGAGTAGGGCCGGGGAGCTGTTTTTT. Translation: CACPSGSRAGELFF.

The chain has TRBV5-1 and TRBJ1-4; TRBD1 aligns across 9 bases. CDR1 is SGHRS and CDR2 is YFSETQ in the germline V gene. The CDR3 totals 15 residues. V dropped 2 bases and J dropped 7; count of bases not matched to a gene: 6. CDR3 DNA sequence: TGCGCCAGCAGCTTTACAGGGGGCCGGAGTGAAAAACTGTTTTTT. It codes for CASSFTGGRSEKLFF.

CDR3 coding DNA: TGTGCCAGCAGTGAAAATGGACAGGGGATTCAGCCCCAGCATTTT. It specifies CASSENGQGIQPQHF. The rearrangement joins TRBV2 to TRBJ1-5; TRBD1 matches 9 bases. This CDR3 has 15 residues. The germline V gene encodes CDR1 SNHLY and CDR2 FYNNEI. V was clipped by 2 bases and J by 6 bases; unmatched bases: 5.

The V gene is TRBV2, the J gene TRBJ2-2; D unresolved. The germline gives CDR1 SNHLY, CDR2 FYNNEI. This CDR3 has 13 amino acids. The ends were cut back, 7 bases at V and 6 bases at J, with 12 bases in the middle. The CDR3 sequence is CASNPLRSGELFF. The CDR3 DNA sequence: TGTGCCAGCAACCCGCTTCGGTCCGGGGAGCTGTTTTTT.

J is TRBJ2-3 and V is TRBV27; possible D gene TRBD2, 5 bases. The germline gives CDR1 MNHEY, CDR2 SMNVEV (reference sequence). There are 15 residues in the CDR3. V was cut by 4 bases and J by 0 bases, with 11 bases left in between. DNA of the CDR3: TGTGCCAGCAGTTATCTGGGAGTTAGCACAGATACGCAGTATTTT. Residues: CASSYLGVSTDTQYF.

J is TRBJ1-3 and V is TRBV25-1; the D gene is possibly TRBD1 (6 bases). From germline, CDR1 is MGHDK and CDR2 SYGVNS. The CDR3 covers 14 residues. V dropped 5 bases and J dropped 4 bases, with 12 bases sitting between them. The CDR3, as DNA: TGTGCCAGCAGTTCGGGGGGGCCAGGAAACACCATATATTTT. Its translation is CASSSGGPGNTIYF.

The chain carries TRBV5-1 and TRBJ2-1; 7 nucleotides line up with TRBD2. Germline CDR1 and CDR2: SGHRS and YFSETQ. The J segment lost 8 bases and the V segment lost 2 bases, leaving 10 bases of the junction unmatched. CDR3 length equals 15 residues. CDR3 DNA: TGCGCCAGCAGCTTTGGGCGGGAGTCTTGGGATGAGCAGTTCTTC. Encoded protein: CASSFGRESWDEQFF. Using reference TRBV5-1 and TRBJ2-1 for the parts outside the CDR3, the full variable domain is KAGVTQTPRYLIKTRGQQVTLSCSPISGHRSVSWYQQTPGQGLQFLFEYFSETQRNKGNFPGRFSGRQFSNSRSEMNVSTLELGDSALYLCASSFGRESWDEQFFGPGTRLTVL.

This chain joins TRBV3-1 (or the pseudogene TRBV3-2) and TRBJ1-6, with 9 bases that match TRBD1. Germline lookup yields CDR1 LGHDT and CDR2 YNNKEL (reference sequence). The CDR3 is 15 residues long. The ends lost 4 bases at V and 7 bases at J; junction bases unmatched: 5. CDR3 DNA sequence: TGTGCCAGCAGCCCCCCGGGACAGGGAAATTCACCCCTCCACTTT. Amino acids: CASSPPGQGNSPLHF.

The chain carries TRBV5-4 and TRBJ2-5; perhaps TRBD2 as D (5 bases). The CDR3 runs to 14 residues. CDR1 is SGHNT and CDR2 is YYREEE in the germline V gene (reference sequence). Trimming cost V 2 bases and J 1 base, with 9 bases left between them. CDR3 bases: TGTGCCAGCAGCTTTGCCGGGGTCCAAGAGACCCAGTACTTC. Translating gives CASSFAGVQETQYF. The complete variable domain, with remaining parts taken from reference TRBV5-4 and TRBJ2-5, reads ETGVTQSPTHLIKTRGQQVTLRCSSQSGHNTVSWYQQALGQGPQFIFQYYREEENGRGNFPPRFSGLQFPNYSSELNVNALELDDSALYLCASSFAGVQETQYFGPGTRLLVL.

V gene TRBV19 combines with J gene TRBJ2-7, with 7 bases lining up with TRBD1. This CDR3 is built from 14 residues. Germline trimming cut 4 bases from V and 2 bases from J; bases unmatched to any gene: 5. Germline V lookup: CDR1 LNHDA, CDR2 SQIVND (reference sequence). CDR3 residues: CASSTPGTAYEQYF. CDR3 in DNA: TGTGCCAGTAGTACTCCCGGGACAGCCTACGAGCAGTACTTC.

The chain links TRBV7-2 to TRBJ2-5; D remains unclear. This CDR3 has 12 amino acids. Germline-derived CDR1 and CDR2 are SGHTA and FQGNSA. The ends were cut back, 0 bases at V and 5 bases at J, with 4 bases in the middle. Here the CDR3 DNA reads TGTGCCAGCAGCTTAGCGCGGGAGACCCAGTACTTC. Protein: CASSLARETQYF.

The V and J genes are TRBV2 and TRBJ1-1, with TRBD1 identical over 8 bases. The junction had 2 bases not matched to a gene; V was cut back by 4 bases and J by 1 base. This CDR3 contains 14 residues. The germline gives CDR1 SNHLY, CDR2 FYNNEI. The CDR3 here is CASSGDRTNTEAFF. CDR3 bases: TGTGCCAGCAGTGGGGACAGGACGAACACTGAAGCTTTCTTT.

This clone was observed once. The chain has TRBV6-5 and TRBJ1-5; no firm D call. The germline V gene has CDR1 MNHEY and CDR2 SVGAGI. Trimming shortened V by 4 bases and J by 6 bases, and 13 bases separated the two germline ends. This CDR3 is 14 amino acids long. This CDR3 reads CASSFSWEGQPQHF. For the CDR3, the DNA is TGTGCCAGCAGTTTTAGTTGGGAGGGTCAGCCCCAGCATTTT.

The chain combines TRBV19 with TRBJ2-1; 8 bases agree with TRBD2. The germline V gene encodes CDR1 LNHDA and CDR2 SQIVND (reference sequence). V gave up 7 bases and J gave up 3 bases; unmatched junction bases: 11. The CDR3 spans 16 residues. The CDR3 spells CASTITPTSGYNEQFF. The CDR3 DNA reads TGTGCCAGTACCATAACCCCCACTAGCGGCTACAATGAGCAGTTCTTC. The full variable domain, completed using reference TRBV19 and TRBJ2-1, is DGGITQSPKYLFRKEGQNVTLSCEQNLNHDAMYWYRQDPGQGLRLIYYSQIVNDFQKGDIAEGYSVSREKKESFPLTVTSAQKNPTAFYLCASTITPTSGYNEQFFGPGTRLTVL.

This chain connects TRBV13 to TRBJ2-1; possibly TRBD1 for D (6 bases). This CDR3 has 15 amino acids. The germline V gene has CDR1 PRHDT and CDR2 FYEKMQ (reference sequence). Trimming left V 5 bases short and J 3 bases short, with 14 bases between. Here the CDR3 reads CASSQGRASYNEQFF. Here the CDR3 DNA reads TGTGCCAGCAGCCAGGGGCGTGCTAGCTACAATGAGCAGTTCTTC.

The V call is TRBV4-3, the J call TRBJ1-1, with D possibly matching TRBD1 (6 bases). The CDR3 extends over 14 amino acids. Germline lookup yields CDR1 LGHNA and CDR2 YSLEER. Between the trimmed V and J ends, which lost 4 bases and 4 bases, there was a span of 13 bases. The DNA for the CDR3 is TGCGCCAGCAGCCTGGGAGGGGGTGCCACTGAAGCTTTCTTT. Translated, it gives CASSLGGGATEAFF.

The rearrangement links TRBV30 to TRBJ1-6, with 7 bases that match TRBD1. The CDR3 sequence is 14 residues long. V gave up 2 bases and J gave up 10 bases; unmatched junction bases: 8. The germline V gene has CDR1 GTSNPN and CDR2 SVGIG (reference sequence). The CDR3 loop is CAWSSTGVGSPLHF. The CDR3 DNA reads TGTGCCTGGAGTTCTACAGGGGTAGGGTCACCCCTCCACTTT.

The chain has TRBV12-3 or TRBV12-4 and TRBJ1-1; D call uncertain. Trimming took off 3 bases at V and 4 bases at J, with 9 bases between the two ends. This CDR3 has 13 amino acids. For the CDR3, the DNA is TGTGCCAGCAGTTTCGAGGGTGGCACTGAAGCTTTCTTT. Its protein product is CASSFEGGTEAFF.

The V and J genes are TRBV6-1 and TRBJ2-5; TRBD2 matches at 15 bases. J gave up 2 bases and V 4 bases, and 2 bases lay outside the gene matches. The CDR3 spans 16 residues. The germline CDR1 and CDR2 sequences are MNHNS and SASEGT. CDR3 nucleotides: TGTGCCAGCAGTGGAGGGACTAGCGGGAGGCAAGAGACCCAGTACTTC. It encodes CASSGGTSGRQETQYF.

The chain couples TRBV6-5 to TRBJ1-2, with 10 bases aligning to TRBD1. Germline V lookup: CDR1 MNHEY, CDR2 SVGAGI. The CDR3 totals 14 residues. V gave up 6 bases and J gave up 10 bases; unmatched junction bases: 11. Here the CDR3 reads CASRRQGAVNPYTF. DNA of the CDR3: TGTGCCAGCAGAAGACAGGGGGCGGTTAACCCCTACACCTTC.

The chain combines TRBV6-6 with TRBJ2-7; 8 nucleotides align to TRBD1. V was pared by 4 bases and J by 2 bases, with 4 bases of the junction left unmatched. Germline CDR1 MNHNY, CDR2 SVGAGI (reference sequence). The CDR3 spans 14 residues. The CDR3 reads CASSSGTGTYEQYF. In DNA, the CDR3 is TGTGCCAGCAGTTCCGGGACAGGAACCTACGAGCAGTACTTC.